A single sample is the source of the 18 T cell receptor beta chains below, sequenced in a study of T-cell memory formation after mild COVID-19. TCRdb recomputed calls from the 5' RACE reads with MiXCR, one row per CDR3 protein. The repertoire holds hundreds of thousands of distinct CDR3 sequences, around 15% seen once, with approximately 21% in the top ten. Sequencing used PBMCs or a T cell subset sorted from them (not recorded which). The receptors originated from a young man who had mild COVID-19 (a few samples of this study predate the infection). Cell type and time point are not known.

The chain joins TRBV2 to TRBJ1-5; D gene ambiguous. The CDR3 contains 13 residues. CDR1 is SNHLY, CDR2 FYNNEI, per germline. The V end was cut by 4 bases, the J end by 5 bases, with 9 bases between. CDR3 DNA: TGTGCCAGCAGTGGGAAGACGTATCAGCCCCAGCATTTT. Protein product: CASSGKTYQPQHF.

This clonotype occurred a few times. The chain combines TRBV7-9 with TRBJ1-2, with D possibly matching TRBD1 (6 bases). The germline CDR1 and CDR2 sequences are SEHNR and FQNEAQ (reference sequence). Trimming shortened V by 6 bases and J by 4 bases, and 18 bases separated the two germline ends. This CDR3 comprises 15 residues. The CDR3, as DNA: TGTGCCAGCAGAACCGACAGGCATCCTTTCTATGGCTACACCTTC. Protein: CASRTDRHPFYGYTF.

This clonotype was observed at least ten times. The V call is TRBV5-1, the J call TRBJ2-1; perhaps TRBD2 as D (6 bases). CDR1 and CDR2 from the germline V gene are SGHRS and YFSETQ. With 2 bases removed from V and 9 bases from J, the gap between germline ends came to 21 bases. The CDR3 has 16 residues. The CDR3 nucleotides read TGCGCCAGCAGCTTCTCCTCTACCCCGGTCGGGGGTGAGCAGTTCTTC. Its translation: CASSFSSTPVGGEQFF.

This clonotype has ten or more counts. The chain carries TRBV7-2 and TRBJ1-1; D uncertain. The CDR3 totals 12 residues. The V end lost 6 bases, the J end lost 6 bases, and 11 bases lay between the germline ends. CDR1 is SGHTA and CDR2 is FQGNSA in the germline V gene. The CDR3: CASRRREAEAFF. The CDR3 DNA sequence: TGTGCCAGCAGGCGCCGCGAGGCTGAAGCTTTCTTT.

This clonotype was recorded at least ten times. CDR3 in amino acids: CASSLSGAATGELFF. The CDR3 DNA sequence: TGCGCCAGCAGCTTGAGCGGGGCTGCCACCGGGGAGCTGTTTTTT. The chain recombines TRBV5-1 with TRBJ2-2, with 7 bases lining up with TRBD2. CDR1 and CDR2 from the germline V gene are SGHRS and YFSETQ. With 1 base clipped from V and 4 bases from J, the junction kept 4 bases outside the gene matches. This CDR3 comprises 15 residues.

This clonotype was observed a handful of times. V usage is TRBV4-1 and J usage is TRBJ1-2; 9 nucleotides align to TRBD1. CDR3 length: 15 residues. V shed 3 bases, J shed 8 bases, and the junction held 10 bases outside the gene matches. CDR1 and CDR2 from the germline V gene are MGHRA and YSYEKL. CDR3 sequence reads: CASSQAQGALRGYTF. CDR3 DNA sequence: TGCGCCAGCAGCCAGGCACAGGGGGCCCTTCGCGGCTACACCTTC.

This clonotype has more than one count but fewer than ten. V is TRBV7-2 and J is TRBJ1-3; no clear D. This CDR3 region has 16 residues. CDR1 and CDR2 (germline): SGHTA, FQGNSA. Trimming removed 6 bases at V and 8 bases at J, with 23 bases between. CDR3: CASSPLGVGVADTIYF. The CDR3 DNA reads TGTGCCAGCAGTCCATTAGGCGTCGGGGTTGCGGACACCATATATTTT. The full variable domain, in which reference TRBV7-2 and TRBJ1-3 provide the parts outside the CDR3, is GAGVSQSPSNKVTEKGKDVELRCDPISGHTALYWYRQSLGQGLEFLIYFQGNSAPDKSGLPSDRFSAERTGGSVSTLTIQRTQQEDSAVYLCASSPLGVGVADTIYFGEGSWLTVV.

This clonotype was picked up a small number of times. The chain combines TRBV6-5 with TRBJ1-1, with a weak D call TRBD1 (5 bases). The V and J ends lost 2 bases and 2 bases respectively, with 9 bases between them. The CDR3 covers 14 residues. CDR1 and CDR2 from the germline V gene are MNHEY and SVGAGI. The CDR3 protein is CASSYGGPNTEAFF. CDR3 DNA: TGTGCCAGCAGTTACGGGGGTCCCAACACTGAAGCTTTCTTT.

There are a few counts of this clonotype. This chain links TRBV7-2 with TRBJ2-3; the D gene is possibly TRBD1 (6 bases). CDR3 length equals 13 residues. Trimming pared 5 bases from V and 6 bases from J, leaving 12 bases between. Per the germline V gene, CDR1 is SGHTA and CDR2 is FQGNSA. The CDR3 protein is CASSIQGPDTQYF. DNA for the CDR3: TGTGCCAGCAGCATACAGGGACCCGATACGCAGTATTTT.

The chain employs TRBV20-1 and TRBJ2-7; perhaps TRBD1 as D (6 bases). The CDR3 loop spans 12 amino acids. Per the germline V gene, CDR1 is DFQATT and CDR2 is SNEGSKA (reference sequence). Here the CDR3 reads CSARDPGAEQYV. In nucleotides, the CDR3 is TGCAGTGCCAGAGACCCAGGGGCCGAGCAGTACGTC.

The genes are TRBV5-1 and TRBJ2-2, with a possible D match to TRBD2 (6 bases). The CDR3 has 16 amino acids. Germline loops: CDR1 SGHRS, CDR2 YFSETQ. Trimming pared 0 bases from V and 4 bases from J, leaving 13 bases between. CDR3: CASSLAVGSGTGELFF. The CDR3 nucleotides read TGCGCCAGCAGCTTGGCCGTCGGGAGCGGCACCGGGGAGCTGTTTTTT.

This clonotype was counted ten times or more. The chain joins TRBV15 to TRBJ2-7; D unclear. The ends were cut back, 4 bases at V and 2 bases at J, with 9 bases in the middle. The CDR3 spans 13 residues. The V gene's germline CDR1 is LNHNV and CDR2 YYDKDF (reference sequence). CDR3 loop: CATSTGLAYEQYV. CDR3 DNA sequence: TGTGCCACCAGCACGGGCTTGGCCTACGAGCAGTACGTC.

The chain couples TRBV10-2 to TRBJ2-3; 12 bases fit TRBD2. The germline gives CDR1 WSHSY, CDR2 SAAADI. There are 19 residues in the CDR3. V shed 0 bases and J 2 bases; nucleotides not matched to a gene: 9. CDR3 residues: CASSESPFRLAGATDTQYF. The CDR3 region has the DNA TGCGCCAGCAGTGAGTCCCCATTCCGACTAGCGGGGGCCACAGATACGCAGTATTTT.

The CDR3 reads CASSSGGSDTQYF. CDR3 nucleotide sequence: TGCGCCAGCAGCTCGGGAGGGTCGGATACGCAGTATTTT. The chain employs TRBV5-1 and TRBJ2-3; 8 nucleotides line up with TRBD2. The trim removed 3 bases at V and 6 bases at J, leaving 3 bases unmatched. There are 13 residues in the CDR3. The germline V gene encodes CDR1 SGHRS and CDR2 YFSETQ.

The sample holds a few counts of this clonotype. The V and J genes are TRBV6-1 and TRBJ2-7; D possibly corresponds to TRBD1 (5 bases). The CDR3 totals 13 residues. From germline, CDR1 is MNHNS and CDR2 SASEGT. V was pared by 6 bases and J by 2 bases, with 11 bases between. The CDR3 DNA reads as TGTGCCAGCAGCTCAAGACAGCCCTACGAGCAGTACTTC. Its protein product is CASSSRQPYEQYF.

This clonotype was seen a handful of times. The chain carries TRBV6-5 and TRBJ1-5, with D tentatively TRBD1 (6 bases). Germline CDR1 is MNHEY and CDR2 is SVGAGI. The CDR3 contains 15 residues. Trimming stripped 0 bases from V and 4 bases from J, with 10 bases between. CDR3 region: CASSYSITGNQPQHF. CDR3 DNA sequence: TGTGCCAGCAGTTACTCGATAACAGGGAATCAGCCCCAGCATTTT.

The chain employs TRBV6-1 and TRBJ2-7, with D possibly TRBD1 on 5 matching bases. Per germline, CDR1 MNHNS and CDR2 SASEGT. This CDR3 has 13 amino acids. V was pared by 3 bases and J by 4 bases, with 10 bases between. The CDR3 DNA reads as TGTGCCAGCAGTGACAGGGAAGCATACGAGCAGTACTTC. Amino acids: CASSDREAYEQYF.

V and J are TRBV2 and TRBJ2-3, with D possibly matching TRBD2 (6 bases). V was shortened by 9 bases and J by 0 bases, with 10 bases between the two germline ends. Germline CDR1 SNHLY, CDR2 FYNNEI. There are 13 residues in the CDR3. The CDR3 DNA follows: TGTGCCAGGCGGGGACGGAGCACAGATACGCAGTATTTT. Its translation is CARRGRSTDTQYF.